Described below is a single T cell receptor beta chain sequence and its context. Its cognate antigen is unknown. The source of the sample is a study of CD8 T cells in Susac syndrome. Study-level background: Roughly 6 sequenced Susac syndrome patients had clinically active disease, while eight were in remission. Study observations and caveats: In Susac syndrome, CD4+ T cell repertoires lacked any clonal expansion.

CD8+ and CD4+ blood T cells underwent TCR beta sequencing. Random hexamers were used to reverse transcribe the RNA input (0.5 to 1 ug). Amplification of the TCR beta CDR3 was carried out by immunoSEQ multiplex PCR, which spanned a total of 54 Vbeta and 13 Jbeta segments. TCRdb recomputed calls from the immunoSEQ multiplex PCR reads with MiXCR, one row per CDR3 protein. The data contain approximately 190,000 distinct CDR3 sequences, around nine tenths of them seen just once; the ten biggest clones take up approximately 0.086%. The TCR sequence derives from a human donor with Susac syndrome. The sample taken for sequencing was CD4+ T cells from PBMCs.

This CDR3 reads CASSQEIQVQSYEQYF. The CDR3 coding sequence is TGCGCCAGCAGCCAAGAGATCCAGGTTCAGAGCTACGAGCAGTACTTC. The V gene is TRBV4-1, the J gene TRBJ2-7; no firm D call. Germline V lookup: CDR1 MGHRA, CDR2 YSYEKL. The ends were cut back, 0 bases at V and 3 bases at J, with 15 bases in the middle. The CDR3 loop spans 16 amino acids.